This T cell receptor beta chain was identified during a study of T cell repertoires in cytomegalovirus infection. About the study: Recently identified HLA-C-restricted CMV epitopes were used, and well-studied HLA-B-restricted CMV epitopes were used as well. Based on public TCR beta signatures, there were indications of CMV infection and of a matching HLA type. Points from the study as a whole: Summed frequency of public TCR beta families distinguished CMV carriers with the relevant HLA. In two of eight donors, the top clonotype was HLA-C-restricted CMV-specific.

Each CDR3 protein is one row after TCRdb ran MiXCR on the reads. The sample has a few hundred thousand distinct CDR3 sequences, approximately 40% seen once; the top ten hold 48%. Details on this clonotype: The antigen is not known.

This CDR3 contains 14 residues. V gave up 6 bases and J gave up 7 bases, with 15 bases separating them. This sample comprised cultured PBMCs, obtained from culture after CMV antigen stimulation. The sequence derives from a human donor in good health (CMV status not recorded). Some clones in this sample may be carry-over from other donors' samples. The rearrangement uses TRBV12-3 or TRBV12-4 and TRBJ1-4, with a possible D match to TRBD1 (6 bases). For the CDR3, the DNA is TGTGCCAGCAGCTGGGGGGCAGGAGGTGAAAAACTGTTTTTT. Its protein product is CASSWGAGGEKLFF.